This T cell receptor (beta chain) comes out of a study of CD4+ T cells in melanoma. Here immunoSEQ multiplex PCR was the method, and the copy in TCRdb shows in-frame clones only, minus some. The sample has some 15,000 clones, roughly three fifths seen once. The length of the CDR3 is 14 residues. Germline lookup yields CDR1 MNHEY and CDR2 SVGAGI. V shed 8 bases and J shed 9 bases, with 20 bases lying between them. Sequences were obtained from cells from a culture (not recorded whether cultured in vitro). This sequence was found in a human donor with melanoma. The V call is TRBV6-5, the J call TRBJ2-1; perhaps TRBD2 as D (6 bases). CDR3 sequence (DNA): TGTGCCAGCGGACGGGGGATTCGCTCCGGTGAGCAGTTCTTC. Translation: CASGRGIRSGEQFF.